Each of the 9 T cell receptor beta chains below was sequenced from the same sample in a study of identifying expanded T cells in peripheral blood. Method: immunoSEQ multiplex PCR; TCRdb's copy keeps in-frame clones and lacks some. The sample lists 75,000 to 90,000 clones; approximately 90% were seen once. Sequencing used blood. The receptors originated from a person aged 18 to 69 in good health.

The rearrangement links TRBV10-3 to TRBJ2-7, with 13 bases aligning to TRBD2. CDR1 is ENHRY, CDR2 SYGVKD, per germline. Trimming cost V 8 bases and J 4 bases; bases outside gene matches: 8. CDR3 length equals 15 residues. DNA of the CDR3: TGTGCCATCGCCAATACTAGCGGGAGGGGGTACGAGCAGTACTTC. It specifies CAIANTSGRGYEQYF.

The chain couples TRBV9 to TRBJ2-3; 10 positions agree with TRBD2. The germline V gene encodes CDR1 SGDLS and CDR2 YYNGEE. The CDR3 is 18 residues long. The junction had 13 bases not matched to a gene; V was cut back by 2 bases and J by 4 bases. The CDR3 sequence is CASSVRSRVAGGPDTQYF. Here the CDR3 DNA reads TGTGCCAGCAGCGTTCGGAGTCGCGTAGCGGGAGGCCCAGATACGCAGTATTTT.

This chain uses TRBV19 with TRBJ1-3; D not resolved. The CDR3 extends over 13 amino acids. Germline CDR1 LNHDA, CDR2 SQIVND (reference sequence). V was trimmed by 7 bases and J by 0 bases, leaving 7 bases between them. Written as DNA, the CDR3 is TGTGCCAGTACAGCTAGCTCTGGAAACACCATATATTTT. Protein sequence: CASTASSGNTIYF.

This chain uses TRBV7-2 with TRBJ2-1; 11 nucleotides agree with TRBD1. This CDR3 contains 15 residues. With 5 bases clipped from V and 4 bases from J, the junction kept 4 bases outside the gene matches. CDR1 and CDR2 (germline): SGHTA, FQGNSA. The CDR3 sequence is CASSTGTGGYNEQFF. The CDR3 nucleotides read TGTGCCAGCAGCACCGGGACAGGGGGGTACAATGAGCAGTTCTTC. Using reference TRBV7-2 and TRBJ2-1 for the parts outside the CDR3, the full variable domain is GAGVSQSPSNKVTEKGKDVELRCDPISGHTALYWYRQSLGQGLEFLIYFQGNSAPDKSGLPSDRFSAERTGGSVSTLTIQRTQQEDSAVYLCASSTGTGGYNEQFFGPGTRLTVL.

The V gene is TRBV15, the J gene TRBJ1-2; 8 positions match TRBD1. Germline assignment: CDR1 LNHNV and CDR2 YYDKDF (reference sequence). Trimming at V came to 2 bases and at J to 6 bases, leaving 14 bases not matched to a gene. This CDR3 has 17 amino acids. CDR3 sequence reads: CATSRSRTLTGGDGYTF. CDR3 coding DNA: TGTGCCACCAGCAGATCTAGAACCTTAACAGGGGGAGATGGCTACACCTTC.

The chain combines TRBV2 with TRBJ2-1, with D tentatively TRBD2 (5 bases). The germline V and J ends were trimmed by 2 bases and 3 bases, with 14 bases remaining between them. Germline V gene data show CDR1 as SNHLY and CDR2 as FYNNEI. The CDR3 sequence is 16 residues long. CDR3 region: CASSEIPVGVYNEQFF. For the CDR3, the DNA is TGTGCCAGCAGTGAAATCCCAGTCGGGGTCTACAATGAGCAGTTCTTC. Using reference TRBV2 and TRBJ2-1 for the parts outside the CDR3, the full variable domain is EPEVTQTPSHQVTQMGQEVILRCVPISNHLYFYWYRQILGQKVEFLVSFYNNEISEKSEIFDDQFSVERPDGSNFTLKIRSTKLEDSAMYFCASSEIPVGVYNEQFFGPGTRLTVL.

The CDR3 sequence is CASSSRDYGYTF. The CDR3 DNA reads as TGTGCCAGCAGTTCCAGGGACTATGGCTACACCTTC. J is TRBJ1-2 and V is TRBV6-6; a possible D gene is TRBD1 (5 bases). CDR1 is MNHNY and CDR2 is SVGAGI in the germline V gene (reference sequence). The CDR3 is made up of 12 amino acids. Trimming pared 4 bases from V and 3 bases from J, leaving 6 bases between.

This chain uses TRBV2 with TRBJ2-3; 7 nucleotides agree with TRBD2. This CDR3 contains 15 residues. J gave up 7 bases and V 8 bases, and 15 bases lay outside the gene matches. Germline V gene data show CDR1 as SNHLY and CDR2 as FYNNEI. The CDR3 protein is CASSPPDMGGNTQYF. The CDR3, as DNA: TGTGCCAGCTCTCCCCCAGACATGGGGGGGAATACGCAGTATTTT. Variable domain in full (rest from reference TRBV2 and TRBJ2-3): EPEVTQTPSHQVTQMGQEVILRCVPISNHLYFYWYRQILGQKVEFLVSFYNNEISEKSEIFDDQFSVERPDGSNFTLKIRSTKLEDSAMYFCASSPPDMGGNTQYFGPGTRLTVL.

The chain has TRBV5-1 and TRBJ2-7; tentatively, D is TRBD1 (5 bases). The V and J ends lost 3 bases and 7 bases respectively, with 20 bases between them. The CDR3 length is 15 residues. In germline, CDR1 is SGHRS, CDR2 YFSETQ. CDR3 nucleotides: TGCGCCAGCAGCTCCAGTCCAACAGGAACTAAGGAGCAGTACTTC. This encodes CASSSSPTGTKEQYF.